These T cell receptor beta chains were read from a single sample in a study of memory CD4+ T cells and cytomegalovirus serostatus. Only in-frame clones appear in the TCRdb table, and some are missing; sequencing was by immunoSEQ multiplex PCR. There are about 50,000 clones in the sample; just under 80% occur only once, and about 0.8% lies in the top ten. Sequenced input: memory CD4+ T cells from blood. The receptors stem from an adult in good health and CMV-seronegative. Both conserved end residues are part of each CDR3. The D gene is left open where the match is weak. Size tells how often a clone was seen (once, few, many) or the class of an expanded clone, and some rows leave it out.

clone size,V gene,D gene,J gene,CDR3 DNA,CDR3 protein
.,TRBV4-1,.,TRBJ2-3,TGCGCCAGCAGTGACGAGGGAGCCGCGGGGAGCACAGATACGCAGTATTTT,CASSDEGAAGSTDTQYF
medium-sized,TRBV28,TRBD1,TRBJ2-2,TGTGCCAGCAGTCCCAGGACAGGGAAAGGGGAGCTGTTTTTT,CASSPRTGKGELFF
.,TRBV19,TRBD2,TRBJ2-3,TGTGCCAGTAGTACAACAAAAGCGGGGGGTGCAGATACGCAGTATTTT,CASSTTKAGGADTQYF
.,TRBV6-1,.,TRBJ1-1,TGTGCCAGCACATGGGGACAGAACACTGAAGCTTTCTTT,CASTWGQNTEAFF
.,TRBV27,.,TRBJ2-5,TGTGCCAGCAGTTGGCTTGGCACTCCAACGAGAGAGACCCAGTACTTC,CASSWLGTPTRETQYF
.,TRBV5-1,.,TRBJ2-1,TGCGCCAGCAGCTTGGGTCTACAGGCGGCCCTCAATGAGCAGTTCTTC,CASSLGLQAALNEQFF
.,TRBV6-5,.,TRBJ1-6,TGTGCCAGCAGTTCCCAGGATACCCCTATCCACTTT,CASSSQDTPIHF
few,TRBV7-8,.,TRBJ1-2,TGTGCCAGCAGCTTACAGGGATCCAACTATGGCTACACCTTC,CASSLQGSNYGYTF
few,TRBV25-1,TRBD1,TRBJ1-2,TGTGCCAGCCTGGGACAGAACTATGGCTACACCTTC,CASLGQNYGYTF
once,TRBV5-4,.,TRBJ2-7,TGTGCCAGCGGGTTTTACTCTAACTACGAGCAGTACTTC,CASGFYSNYEQYF
once,TRBV6-5,TRBD1,TRBJ1-1,TGTGCCAGCAGTTCCCCGGGACAGGGGAGGACTGAAGCTTTCTTT,CASSSPGQGRTEAFF
.,TRBV5-6,TRBD2,TRBJ2-5,TGTGCCAGCAGCCCGCGGGTAGCGGGGGCCCAAGAGACCCAGTACTTC,CASSPRVAGAQETQYF
few,TRBV6-1,.,TRBJ2-6,TGTGCCAGCAGTGCAGGCCTCTCTGGGGCCAACGTCCTGACTTTC,CASSAGLSGANVLTF
few,TRBV5-1,TRBD1,TRBJ1-3,TGCGCCAGCAGCTTGGAGGGACCAGGGGGAGGAAACACCATATATTTT,CASSLEGPGGGNTIYF
few,TRBV28,.,TRBJ1-2,TGTGCCAGCAGTTTATTATATGGCTACACCTTC,CASSLLYGYTF
.,TRBV5-1,TRBD1,TRBJ2-7,TGCGCCAGCAGCTTACTACAGGGGGCTGTCTACGAGCAGTACTTC,CASSLLQGAVYEQYF
few,TRBV11-2,.,TRBJ2-2,TGTGCCAGCAGCTCTCGTTATAGCGGCATCGCGAACACCGGGGAGCTGTTTTTT,CASSSRYSGIANTGELFF
.,TRBV10-3,.,TRBJ1-3,TGTGCCATCTCGCGTGGGAATAGGGGGGACACCATATATTTT,CAISRGNRGDTIYF
once,TRBV5-1,.,TRBJ2-7,TGCGCCAGCAGCTTTCCAGGGTCCTACGAGCAGTACTTC,CASSFPGSYEQYF
.,TRBV11-2,TRBD2,TRBJ2-3,TGTGCCAGCAGCTGGGGCAATCGACTAGCGGGAGGAGAGGATACGCAGTATTTT,CASSWGNRLAGGEDTQYF
.,TRBV30,.,TRBJ1-2,TGTGCCTGGAAGGACACCGGACCCTATGGCTACACCTTC,CAWKDTGPYGYTF
.,TRBV5-1,TRBD2,TRBJ2-2,TGCGCCAGCAGCTCGACTAGCGGGGGGGCCACCGGGGAGCTGTTTTTT,CASSSTSGGATGELFF